These 6 T cell receptor beta chains came from one sample sequenced in a study of cytomegalovirus exposure and HLA in healthy donors. PCR was performed using 60 Vbeta and 13 Jbeta primers. This table comes from immunoSEQ multiplex PCR, and its TCRdb copy is limited to in-frame clones, with some not included. The sample holds 95,000 to 150,000 clones, over 9.5% seen once. The sample taken for sequencing was PBMCs. These receptor sequences come from a woman aged 18-30 years in good health and CMV-seropositive.

This chain links TRBV5-1 with TRBJ2-3; 16 bases match TRBD2. The V gene end was trimmed by 4 bases and the J gene end by 1 base; junction bases not matched to a gene: 9. CDR1 is SGHRS and CDR2 is YFSETQ in the germline V gene. This CDR3 comprises 19 residues. This chain's CDR3 is CASSAPGLAGGYGTDTQYF. The CDR3 DNA sequence: TGCGCCAGCAGCGCCCCGGGACTAGCGGGAGGGTACGGCACAGATACGCAGTATTTT. Filled out from reference TRBV5-1 and TRBJ2-3, the complete variable domain reads KAGVTQTPRYLIKTRGQQVTLSCSPISGHRSVSWYQQTPGQGLQFLFEYFSETQRNKGNFPGRFSGRQFSNSRSEMNVSTLELGDSALYLCASSAPGLAGGYGTDTQYFGPGTRLTVL.

This sequence joins TRBV7-9 and TRBJ2-1, with TRBD2 identical over 9 bases. V shed 6 bases, J shed 7 bases, and the junction held 13 bases outside the gene matches. CDR3 size: 16 residues. Germline CDR1 SEHNR, CDR2 FQNEAQ (reference sequence). The CDR3 is CASSQGGASGKNEQFF. CDR3 DNA: TGTGCCAGCAGTCAAGGGGGGGCTAGCGGGAAGAATGAGCAGTTCTTC.

This chain uses TRBV30 with TRBJ2-3; unclear D gene. In germline, CDR1 is GTSNPN, CDR2 SVGIG (reference sequence). The V gene lost 0 bases and the J gene lost 3 bases, with 13 bases spanning the gap. This CDR3 spans 15 amino acids. CDR3 DNA sequence: TGTGCCTGGAGTGTGACTCGGAGTCTGACAGATACGCAGTATTTT. Its translation: CAWSVTRSLTDTQYF.

This clone came up a few times. The chain couples TRBV11-3 to TRBJ2-7, with TRBD1 matching over 7 bases. V dropped 2 bases and J dropped 2; count of bases not matched to a gene: 6. The germline V gene has CDR1 SGHNT and CDR2 YENEEA. The CDR3 consists of 15 residues. CDR3: CASSLSSGTAYEQYF. CDR3 sequence (DNA): TGTGCCAGCAGCTTAAGTTCCGGGACAGCCTACGAGCAGTACTTC.

This clone was counted only a few times. The V call is TRBV6-1, the J call TRBJ1-1; 8 nucleotides agree with TRBD1. The length of the CDR3 is 15 residues. J gave up 4 bases and V 5 bases, and 9 bases lay outside the gene matches. Germline values: CDR1 MNHNS, CDR2 SASEGT. In nucleotides, the CDR3 is TGTGCCAGCAGTATCGACAGGGGAGGACCCACTGAAGCTTTCTTT. Residues: CASSIDRGGPTEAFF.

This clone was seen only a few times. The V gene is TRBV2, the J gene TRBJ2-7; weak D call: TRBD1 (5 bases). Deletions cut 3 bases from V and 0 bases from J, with 9 bases between. Germline CDR1 reads SNHLY; CDR2 reads FYNNEI. This CDR3 region has 14 residues. CDR3 DNA: TGTGCCAGCAGTGATTGGGGCATCTCCTACGAGCAGTACTTC. Translation: CASSDWGISYEQYF.